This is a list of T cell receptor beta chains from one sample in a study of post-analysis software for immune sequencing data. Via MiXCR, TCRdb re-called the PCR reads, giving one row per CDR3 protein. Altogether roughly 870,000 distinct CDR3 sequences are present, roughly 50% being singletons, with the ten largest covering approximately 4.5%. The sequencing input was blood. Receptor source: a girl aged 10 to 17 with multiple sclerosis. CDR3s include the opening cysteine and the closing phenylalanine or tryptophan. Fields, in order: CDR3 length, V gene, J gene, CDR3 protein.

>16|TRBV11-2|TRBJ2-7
CASSLVRHLITYEQYF
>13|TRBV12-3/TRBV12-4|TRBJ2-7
CASSLLGAYEQYF
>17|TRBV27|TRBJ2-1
CASSPRSSGSSYNEQFF
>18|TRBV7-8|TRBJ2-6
CASSWRTGGISGANVLTF
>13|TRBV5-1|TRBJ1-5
CASSGLPDQPQHF
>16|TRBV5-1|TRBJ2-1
CASSLAGRTLPNEQFF
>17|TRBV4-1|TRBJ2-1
CASSLFGLAGGWNEQFF
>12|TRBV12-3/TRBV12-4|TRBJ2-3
CASSFQVDTQYF
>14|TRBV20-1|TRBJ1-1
CSARDPSSNTEAFF
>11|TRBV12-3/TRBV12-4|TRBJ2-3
CAIAMADTQYF
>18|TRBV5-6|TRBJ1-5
CASSARRSGPPLVQPQHF
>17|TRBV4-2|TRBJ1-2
CASSQETETPYYYGYTF
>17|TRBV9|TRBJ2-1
CASSVAVAGSGYNGQFF
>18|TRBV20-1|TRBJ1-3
CSARGSAGGPKSGNTIYF
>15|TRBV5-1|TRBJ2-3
CASSPTGFVTDTQYF
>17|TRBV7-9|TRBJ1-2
CASSPTSGQGPMGGYTF
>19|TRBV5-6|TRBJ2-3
CASSSTFAWRGGPTDTQYF
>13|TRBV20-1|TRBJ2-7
CSAMGGSSYEQYF
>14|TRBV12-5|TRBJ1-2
CASGLDRRDYGYTF
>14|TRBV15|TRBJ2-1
CATRGVGQTNEQFF
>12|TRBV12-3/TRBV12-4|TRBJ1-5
CASSYSSGPQHF
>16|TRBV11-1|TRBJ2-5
CASSPRSGGDWETQYF
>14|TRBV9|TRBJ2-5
CASSVVGDQETQYF
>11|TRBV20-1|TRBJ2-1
CSARGAGDLFF
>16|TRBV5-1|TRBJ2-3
CASSATTGGDTDTQYF
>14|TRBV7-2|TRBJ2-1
CASSLVGLHNEQFF
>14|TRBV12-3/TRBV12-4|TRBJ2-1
CASSSTGGWDEQFF
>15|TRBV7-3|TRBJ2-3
CASSLQGSPTDTQYF
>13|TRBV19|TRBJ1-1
CASTSGVNTEAFF
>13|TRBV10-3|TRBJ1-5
CATLVASNQPQHF
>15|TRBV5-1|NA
CASSSSRAGIQTQYF
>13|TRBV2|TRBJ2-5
CASRSANQETQYF
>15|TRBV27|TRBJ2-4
CASSFGQGAVNIQYF
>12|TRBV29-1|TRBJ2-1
CSVARGPAEQFF
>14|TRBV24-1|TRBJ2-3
CATSDRTHTDTQYF
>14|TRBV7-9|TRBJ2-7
CASSLQTVPYEQYF
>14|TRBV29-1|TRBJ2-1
CSVEVWQGSDEQFF
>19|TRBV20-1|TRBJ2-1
CSARETVGTSAYSYNEQFF
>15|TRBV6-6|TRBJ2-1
CASRLAGVSDNEQFF
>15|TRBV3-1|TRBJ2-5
CASSQVTGVGETQYF
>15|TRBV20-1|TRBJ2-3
CSVSGLAGFTDTQYF
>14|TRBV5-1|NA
CASSPGIAGGEQFF
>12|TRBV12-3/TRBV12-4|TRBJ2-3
CASSFGTDTEYF
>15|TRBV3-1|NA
CASSQARGPLSEQYF
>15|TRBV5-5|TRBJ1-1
CASSLDMAGDTEAFF
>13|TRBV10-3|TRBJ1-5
CAIRGTGAGPQHF
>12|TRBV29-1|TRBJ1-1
CSVDREETEAFF
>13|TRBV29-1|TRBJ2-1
CSVDRQGASEQFF
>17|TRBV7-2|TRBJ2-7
CASSFPGTSGGAHEQYF
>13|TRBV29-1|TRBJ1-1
CSVDPLRNTEAFF
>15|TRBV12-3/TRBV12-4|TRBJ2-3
CASRTDPGGTGTQYF
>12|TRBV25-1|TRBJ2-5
CASGWGGETQYF
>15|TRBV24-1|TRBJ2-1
CATSDPRQAYNEQFF
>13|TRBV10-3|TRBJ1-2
CAIRDTSSSGYTF
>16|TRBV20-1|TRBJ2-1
CSAPSPVAGPYNEQFF
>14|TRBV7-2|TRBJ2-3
CASRAGGVTDTQYF
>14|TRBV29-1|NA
CSVRLAGAHYEQYF
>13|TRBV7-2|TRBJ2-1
CASSLLGSQEQFF